This T cell receptor (beta chain) was captured in a study of CXCR3-negative and CXCR3-positive naive CD8 T cells. Study at large: The libraries together contributed some 140 million TRB reads, each supplying about 1.5 +/- 0.3 million.

With UMI labels, 5' RACE was used to prepare the TRB cDNA libraries. With the 5' RACE reads reprocessed, TCRdb shows one record per CDR3 protein and no DNA. The table lists around 150,000 distinct CDR3 sequences. Study-level points and caveats: Similar TRBV-TRBJ usage characterized naive CXCR3-negative and CXCR3-positive cells; memory cells differed. TRB CDR3s were more hydrophobic in CXCR3-positive than in CXCR3-negative naive cells. Naive subsets did not differ in surface CD5, and TRB CDR3 properties served to infer TCR strength. Comparably high diversity marked both naive subsets, whereas memory CD8+ cells had much lower diversity.

Comment on this clonotype: Its target is not known.

This CDR3 contains 15 residues. Germline values: CDR1 MDHEN, CDR2 SYDVKM. This clonotype was obtained from a human donor in good health. Some clones in this sample may be carry-over from other donors' samples. The sequenced sample consisted of naive CXCR3+ CD8+ T cells from blood. The subset is: CD45RO-CCR7+CD27+CD95- naive CD8+ T cells expressing CXCR3 (TNR3+). V and J are TRBV28 and TRBJ2-7; TCRdb's D call, TRBD1, is unchecked because there is no DNA. The CDR3 region is CASKEQGASYYEQYF.